This T cell receptor beta chain was captured in a study of control samples from healthy donors and cancer patients. Here immunoSEQ multiplex PCR was the method, and the copy in TCRdb shows in-frame clones only, minus some. The sample has 250,000 to 300,000 clones, approximately 80% seen once. CDR3 size: 16 residues. Trimming shortened V by 4 bases and J by 5 bases, and 15 bases separated the two germline ends. Germline CDR1 is MNHNS and CDR2 is SASEGT. This TCR derives from a woman aged 55-69 years with lung cancer. The rearrangement uses TRBV6-1 and TRBJ1-6; D gene unclear. Sequencing was performed on PBMCs. CDR3 DNA sequence: TGTGCCAGCAGTGGCCTCGCAGGTCGGGATAATTCACCCCTCCACTTT. Its translation: CASSGLAGRDNSPLHF.